This entry concerns a single T cell receptor (beta chain). The target antigen is unknown. Here immunoSEQ multiplex PCR was the method, and the copy in TCRdb shows in-frame clones only, minus some. The sample shows roughly 150,000 clones, 78% of them seen only once. This entry comes from a study of PD-1 blockade in classical Hodgkin lymphoma. Notes on the study in general: Complete responders matched newly diagnosed patients in baseline diversity.

All the patients suffered relapse after autologous stem cell transplantation, and brentuximab vedotin exposure differed. CDR1 is SGHRS and CDR2 is YFSETQ in the germline V gene. CDR3 length equals 14 residues. V shed 2 bases, J shed 3 bases, and the junction held 4 bases outside the gene matches. This material consisted of peripheral blood mononuclear cells (PBMCs), taken before the second cycle of nivolumab. This rearrangement joins TRBV5-1 to TRBJ1-1, with 7 bases lining up with TRBD1. The origin of this receptor is a human donor with classical Hodgkin lymphoma. The CDR3 DNA reads TGCGCCAGCAGCTTTAAGGGGGCGGACACTGAAGCTTTCTTT. Amino acid sequence: CASSFKGADTEAFF.